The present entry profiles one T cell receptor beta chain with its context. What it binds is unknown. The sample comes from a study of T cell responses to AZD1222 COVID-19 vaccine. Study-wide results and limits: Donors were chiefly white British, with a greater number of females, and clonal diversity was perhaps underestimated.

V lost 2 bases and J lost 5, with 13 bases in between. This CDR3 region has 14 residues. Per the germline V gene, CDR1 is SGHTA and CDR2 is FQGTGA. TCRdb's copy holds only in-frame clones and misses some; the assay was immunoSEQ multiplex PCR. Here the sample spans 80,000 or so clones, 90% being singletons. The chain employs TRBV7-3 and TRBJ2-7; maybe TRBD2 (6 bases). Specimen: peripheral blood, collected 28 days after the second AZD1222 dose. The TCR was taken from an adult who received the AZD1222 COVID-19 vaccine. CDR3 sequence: CASSLGGFGNEQYF. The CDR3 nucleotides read TGTGCCAGCAGCTTAGGAGGGTTTGGGAACGAGCAGTACTTC. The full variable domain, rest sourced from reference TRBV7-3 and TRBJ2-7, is GAGVSQTPSNKVTEKGKYVELRCDPISGHTALYWYRQSLGQGPEFLIYFQGTGAADDSGLPNDRFFAVRPEGSVSTLKIQRTERGDSAVYLCASSLGGFGNEQYFGPGTRLTVT.